The 21 T cell receptor beta chains reported below all come from one sample, sequenced in a study of CD8 T cells in Susac syndrome. With random hexamers, reverse transcription was performed on about 0.45 to 1 ug of RNA. TCRdb re-analysed the immunoSEQ multiplex PCR reads in MiXCR, keeping a single row per CDR3 protein. The sample lists 150,000 to 200,000 distinct CDR3 sequences; over 90% were seen once. The sequencing sample was made of CD4+ T cells from PBMCs. Receptors were obtained from a human donor with Susac syndrome.

This chain connects TRBV6-2 or TRBV6-3 to TRBJ2-2; 10 bases align to TRBD2. The CDR3 runs to 15 residues. The ends lost 5 bases at V and 4 bases at J; junction bases unmatched: 4. Per the germline V gene, CDR1 is MNHEY and CDR2 is SVGEGT. In DNA form, the CDR3 reads TGTGCCAGCAGTGTTATAGCGGGAGGCACCGGGGAGCTGTTTTTT. Encoded protein: CASSVIAGGTGELFF.

The chain recombines TRBV7-2 with TRBJ2-5; D unclear. CDR3 size: 14 residues. The ends were cut back, 5 bases at V and 4 bases at J, with 14 bases in the middle. CDR1 and CDR2 from the germline V gene are SGHTA and FQGNSA. For the CDR3, the DNA is TGTGCCAGCAGCCTAGGACCCGACCCAGAGACCCAGTACTTC. As protein: CASSLGPDPETQYF.

This clonotype was seen once. The chain employs TRBV5-1 and TRBJ2-1; 8 nucleotides line up with TRBD1. The CDR3 totals 14 residues. CDR1 and CDR2 (germline): SGHRS, YFSETQ. V dropped 0 bases and J dropped 4; count of bases not matched to a gene: 0. CDR3 sequence (DNA): TGCGCCAGCAGCTTGGGGGACAGGTACAATGAGCAGTTCTTC. Residues: CASSLGDRYNEQFF.

The sample holds one count of this clonotype. This rearrangement joins TRBV6-5 to TRBJ2-7, with 7 bases fitting TRBD1. Per the germline V gene, CDR1 is MNHEY and CDR2 is SVGAGI. V lost 5 bases to trimming and J lost 6 bases; unmatched junction nucleotides: 7. This CDR3 has 13 amino acids. The CDR3 bases are TGTGCCAGCAGTATAGACAGGGATTTCGAGCAGTACTTC. This codes for CASSIDRDFEQYF.

In regard to this clonotype: Relative to the germline gene, one junction end is altered; a read error may explain this. The rearrangement links TRBV19 to TRBJ1-1; D is uncertain. The CDR3 covers 10 residues. Germline CDR1 LNHDA, CDR2 SQIVND (reference sequence). The CDR3 region is CASGNTEVFF. CDR3 in DNA: TGTGCCAGTGGAAACACTGAAGTTTTCTTT. Filled out from reference TRBV19 and TRBJ1-1, the complete variable domain reads DGGITQSPKYLFRKEGQNVTLSCEQNLNHDAMYWYRQDPGQGLRLIYYSQIVNDFQKGDIAEGYSVSREKKESFPLTVTSAQKNPTAFYLCASGNTEVFFGQGTRLTVV.

V is TRBV7-9 and J is TRBJ1-1; tentative D call: TRBD1 (5 bases). This CDR3 comprises 12 residues. In germline, CDR1 is SEHNR, CDR2 FQNEAQ (reference sequence). The V and J ends lost 1 base and 6 bases respectively, with 6 bases between them. Here the CDR3 reads CASSLEGAEAFF. DNA for the CDR3: TGTGCCAGCAGCTTAGAAGGGGCTGAAGCTTTCTTT. Complete variable domain (other parts from reference TRBV7-9 and TRBJ1-1): DTGVSQNPRHKITKRGQNVTFRCDPISEHNRLYWYRQTLGQGPEFLTYFQNEAQLEKSRLLSDRFSAERPKGSFSTLEIQRTEQGDSAMYLCASSLEGAEAFFGQGTRLTVV.

The J gene is TRBJ2-5, the V gene TRBV7-9; possibly TRBD2 for D (6 bases). Deletions cut 4 bases from V and 5 bases from J, with 17 bases between. CDR1 and CDR2 from the germline V gene are SEHNR and FQNEAQ (reference sequence). The CDR3 totals 15 residues. CDR3 residues: CASSSGRGKVETQYF. In nucleotides, the CDR3 is TGTGCCAGCAGCTCGGGACGGGGGAAGGTGGAGACCCAGTACTTC.

The CDR3 here is CASSPVRAALFYNEQFF. The CDR3 DNA follows: TGTGCCAGCAGCCCCGTGCGGGCAGCTCTCTTCTACAATGAGCAGTTCTTC. The J gene is TRBJ2-1, the V gene TRBV11-2; maybe TRBD2 (5 bases). V lost 5 bases and J lost 3, with 20 bases in between. This CDR3 contains 17 residues. Per the germline V gene, CDR1 is SGHAT and CDR2 is FQNNGV.

CDR3 nucleotides: TGTGCCAGCACGGGGACAGGGATCAATGGCTACACCTTC. This encodes CASTGTGINGYTF. The gene calls are TRBV27 and TRBJ1-2; 9 bases match TRBD1. CDR3 length: 13 amino acids. Germline V gives CDR1 MNHEY, CDR2 SMNVEV (reference sequence). With V trimmed by 7 bases and J by 6 bases, 6 bases remained unmatched.

The V gene is TRBV19, the J gene TRBJ2-1, with a tentative D call TRBD2 (5 bases). The germline V gene has CDR1 LNHDA and CDR2 SQIVND (reference sequence). The V end lost 6 bases, the J end lost 9 bases, and 21 bases lay between the germline ends. The CDR3 totals 15 residues. In DNA form, the CDR3 reads TGTGCCAGTAGCTTGAAGTCCACGGGGTTCGCTGAGCAGTTCTTC. Translating gives CASSLKSTGFAEQFF.

V usage is TRBV18 and J usage is TRBJ2-7; the match to TRBD1 covers 9 bases. In germline, CDR1 is KGHSH, CDR2 LQKENI. This CDR3 is built from 15 residues. V gave up 3 bases and J gave up 6 bases; unmatched junction bases: 9. The CDR3 protein is CASSPVQGASGEQYF. The CDR3 region has the DNA TGTGCCAGCTCACCGGTACAGGGGGCATCGGGCGAGCAGTACTTC.

The chain couples TRBV7-9 to TRBJ2-1; tentative D call: TRBD1 (6 bases). There are 17 residues in the CDR3. Germline V gene data show CDR1 as SEHNR and CDR2 as FQNEAQ (reference sequence). Trimming removed 8 bases from V and 5 bases from J, with 25 bases in between. In nucleotides, the CDR3 is TGTGCCAGCCTACATACCTGGACAGATTTGGTGGACAATGAGCAGTTCTTC. Its translation is CASLHTWTDLVDNEQFF.

The rearrangement joins TRBV12-3 or TRBV12-4 to TRBJ2-1; D may be TRBD2 (7 bases). The CDR3 loop spans 15 amino acids. Between the trimmed V and J ends, which lost 0 bases and 4 bases, there was a span of 10 bases. CDR3 amino acids: CASSLAGGAYNEQFF. CDR3 DNA sequence: TGTGCCAGCAGTTTAGCGGGGGGGGCTTACAATGAGCAGTTCTTC.

The DNA of the CDR3 is TGTGCCTGGAGTTCAGGGGTTAGCTATGGCTACACCTTC. This codes for CAWSSGVSYGYTF. This chain uses TRBV30 with TRBJ1-2, with D possibly TRBD1 on 6 matching bases. Germline-derived CDR1 and CDR2 are GTSNPN and SVGIG (reference sequence). V was clipped by 2 bases and J by 4 bases, with 11 bases between them. The CDR3 loop spans 13 amino acids.

The gene calls are TRBV20-1 and TRBJ1-1, with D uncertain. Germline V CDR1 and CDR2: DFQATT, SNEGSKA (reference sequence). V lost 3 bases and J lost 0, with 8 bases in between. The CDR3 spans 13 residues. For the CDR3, the DNA is TGCAGTGCTAGGGTCGCCTTGAACACTGAAGCTTTCTTT. Protein: CSARVALNTEAFF.

This chain uses TRBV20-1 with TRBJ2-7, with D possibly called TRBD1 or TRBD2 (5 bases each). The CDR3 loop spans 16 amino acids. Germline CDR1 and CDR2: DFQATT and SNEGSKA (reference sequence). V lost 2 bases and J lost 3, with 20 bases in between. The CDR3 loop is CSARSPPGTDVYEQYF. As DNA, the CDR3 is TGCAGTGCTAGATCACCCCCCGGGACGGATGTCTACGAGCAGTACTTC.

The CDR3 sequence is CATSRDIARGGNTIYF. DNA for the CDR3: TGTGCCACCAGCAGAGATATCGCCAGGGGGGGAAACACCATATATTTT. This chain links TRBV15 with TRBJ1-3, with 7 bases lining up with TRBD1. CDR3 size: 16 residues. Germline assignment: CDR1 LNHNV and CDR2 YYDKDF (reference sequence). With 0 bases clipped from V and 4 bases from J, the junction kept 6 bases outside the gene matches.

V usage is TRBV12-3 or TRBV12-4 and J usage is TRBJ2-2, with 7 bases identical to TRBD1. Trimming took 5 bases from V and 3 from J; bases not matched to a gene: 3. There are 14 residues in the CDR3. In DNA, the CDR3 is TGTGCCAGCAGTCAAGGACAGGACACCGGGGAGCTGTTTTTT. Its protein is CASSQGQDTGELFF.

The chain recombines TRBV7-8 with TRBJ2-7; D is ambiguous. V lost 0 bases, J lost 3 bases, and 9 bases lay in between. The CDR3 is 14 amino acids. CDR1 is SGHVS, CDR2 FQNEAQ, per germline. The CDR3: CASSLAWQSYEQYF. As DNA, the CDR3 is TGTGCCAGCAGCTTAGCGTGGCAGAGCTACGAGCAGTACTTC. The full variable domain, with the rest looked up from reference TRBV7-8 and TRBJ2-7, is GAGVSQSPRYKVAKRGQDVALRCDPISGHVSLFWYQQALGQGPEFLTYFQNEAQLDKSGLPSDRFFAERPEGSVSTLKIQRTQQEDSAVYLCASSLAWQSYEQYFGPGTRLTVT.

The V gene is TRBV20-1, the J gene TRBJ2-1; D could derive from TRBD1 or TRBD2 (5 bases each). Germline CDR1 DFQATT, CDR2 SNEGSKA (reference sequence). Trimming pared 3 bases from V and 3 bases from J, leaving 12 bases between. This CDR3 has 14 residues. The CDR3 loop reads CSASGAGVYNEQFF. CDR3 nucleotide sequence: TGCAGTGCTAGCGGGGCAGGAGTCTACAATGAGCAGTTCTTC.

The chain employs TRBV15 and TRBJ2-5, with 8 bases that match TRBD1. Germline V gives CDR1 LNHNV, CDR2 YYDKDF (reference sequence). After removal of 9 bases from V and 2 bases from J, the junction contained 11 bases not matched to a gene. The length of the CDR3 is 15 residues. This chain's CDR3 is CATSQGATRQETQYF. In DNA, the CDR3 is TGTGCCACGAGCCAGGGGGCTACACGTCAAGAGACCCAGTACTTC.